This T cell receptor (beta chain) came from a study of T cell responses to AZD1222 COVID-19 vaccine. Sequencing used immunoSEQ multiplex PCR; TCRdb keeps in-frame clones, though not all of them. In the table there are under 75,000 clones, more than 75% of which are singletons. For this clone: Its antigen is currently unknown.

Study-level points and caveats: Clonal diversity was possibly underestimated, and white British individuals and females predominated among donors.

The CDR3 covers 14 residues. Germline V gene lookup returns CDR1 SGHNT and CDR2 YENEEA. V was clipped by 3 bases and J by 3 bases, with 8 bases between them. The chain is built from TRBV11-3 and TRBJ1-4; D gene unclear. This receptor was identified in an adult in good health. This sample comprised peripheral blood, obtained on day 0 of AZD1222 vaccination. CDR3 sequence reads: CASSLGKANEKLFF. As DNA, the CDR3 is TGTGCCAGCAGCTTGGGGAAGGCTAATGAAAAACTGTTTTTT.